This TCR beta chain came from a study of T cells after yellow fever vaccination. Using its own MiXCR run on the 5' RACE reads, TCRdb lists one record per CDR3 protein. The table includes some 560,000 distinct CDR3 sequences, roughly 19% detected once. CDR1 and CDR2 (germline): SGHTA, FQGNSA. With 1 base removed from V and 13 bases from J, the gap between germline ends came to 14 bases. The length of the CDR3 is 13 residues. The V and J genes are TRBV7-2 and TRBJ2-1; no clear D. The specimen comprised PBMCs, sampled 15 days after the yellow fever booster vaccination. This receptor was identified in a man aged 25-45 years who received the YFV17D yellow fever vaccine. The CDR3: CASSLVAALAQFF. CDR3 in DNA: TGTGCCAGCAGCTTAGTCGCCGCGCTGGCCCAGTTCTTC.